This T cell receptor (beta chain) emerged from a study of low-dose radiotherapy and immunotherapy resistance in tumors. Overall study: Patients took aspirin 300 mg by mouth once daily. This continued for four cycles, starting on cycle 1 day 1.

This clonotype has at least ten counts. Germline CDR1 is DFQATT and CDR2 is SNEGSKA (reference sequence). The length of the CDR3 is 15 residues. V lost 1 base, J lost 6 bases, and 16 bases lay in between. Time point given: after trial treatment. The treatment was: LDRT plus nivolumab, ipilimumab, low-dose cyclophosphamide and aspirin (RACIN trial). Donors were administered nivolumab, ipilimumab, aspirin and low-dose cyclophosphamide, together with low-dose radiotherapy. Patients with advanced, tumor-infiltrating lymphocyte-negative solid tumors were eligible. TRAV- and TRBV-specific primers, spanning alpha and beta chains, primed first-strand cDNA. A roughly 20-cycle PCR with a constant-region primer and V-primer adapter amplified TCRs. The isolated mRNA underwent amplification through in vitro transcription. One entry per CDR3 protein, called by TCRdb with MiXCR from the reads. The table has around 80,000 distinct CDR3 sequences, less than 20% seen once.

This chain connects TRBV20-1 to TRBJ1-5; D might be TRBD1 (6 bases). The source is a male donor with prostate cancer. This sample comprised PBMCs, obtained after low-dose radiotherapy plus immunotherapy. The CDR3: CSARVLGGFVQPQHF. The CDR3 DNA is TGCAGTGCTAGAGTTTTAGGGGGTTTTGTTCAGCCCCAGCATTTT.